The 18 T cell receptor beta chains listed next were all sequenced from one sample in a study of T cell responses to AZD1222 COVID-19 vaccine. Assay used: immunoSEQ multiplex PCR; TCRdb lists only in-frame clones, some missing. The sample has 65,000 to 100,000 clones; 80% are singletons. The sample here was peripheral blood, taken on day 0 of AZD1222 vaccination. These receptors were collected from an adult in good health.

The chain couples TRBV6-5 to TRBJ1-6; TRBD1 agrees at 10 bases. Germline loops: CDR1 MNHEY, CDR2 SVGAGI. This CDR3 is 16 amino acids long. Trimming removed 0 bases from V and 11 bases from J; junction bases left unmatched: 7. The CDR3 bases are TGTGCCAGCAGTTACTCGCCGGGACAGGGGATAGCACCCCTCCACTTT. Its protein is CASSYSPGQGIAPLHF.

This clone has a single count. The chain has TRBV4-1 and TRBJ1-5, with 8 bases lining up with TRBD1. Germline V lookup: CDR1 MGHRA, CDR2 YSYEKL. The CDR3 covers 15 residues. V lost 5 bases and J lost 8; bases outside the gene matches: 11. In nucleotides, the CDR3 is TGCGCCAGCAGCAAATGGGACCAGGGGGCGAAGCCCCAGCATTTT. Its protein is CASSKWDQGAKPQHF.

The V and J genes are TRBV12-3 or TRBV12-4 and TRBJ2-7; D not resolved. The CDR3 is 13 residues long. The germline V and J ends were trimmed by 0 bases and 7 bases, with 10 bases remaining between them. CDR3 amino acids: CASSLAGRIEQYF. CDR3 in DNA: TGTGCCAGCAGTTTAGCAGGGCGGATTGAGCAGTACTTC.

This chain joins TRBV28 and TRBJ1-6; D is unclear. Per germline, CDR1 MDHEN and CDR2 SYDVKM. This CDR3 is 16 amino acids long. V was shortened by 7 bases and J by 2 bases, with 15 bases between the two germline ends. Here the CDR3 reads CASKGSSAAYNSPLHF. CDR3 nucleotides: TGTGCCAGCAAGGGCAGCAGTGCCGCCTATAATTCACCCCTCCACTTT.

V usage is TRBV6-5 and J usage is TRBJ1-2; a weak D match, TRBD1 (5 bases). Germline V CDR1 and CDR2: MNHEY, SVGAGI. V was clipped by 4 bases and J by 8 bases, with 11 bases between them. This CDR3 comprises 12 residues. The CDR3 coding sequence is TGTGCCAGCAGTTCTACAGGAGCGGGCTACACCTTC. Its translation is CASSSTGAGYTF.

The chain carries TRBV28 and TRBJ1-2; TRBD1 matches at 8 bases. The CDR3 contains 17 residues. Trimming cost V 5 bases and J 4 bases; bases outside gene matches: 15. Germline CDR1 and CDR2: MDHEN and SYDVKM. The CDR3 coding sequence is TGTGCCAGCAGTCCACCGACCACGGGACAGGTGGCCTATGGCTACACCTTC. Its protein is CASSPPTTGQVAYGYTF.

This clone showed up just a few times. The chain has TRBV18 and TRBJ1-4; maybe TRBD1 (6 bases). Germline loops: CDR1 KGHSH, CDR2 LQKENI. V lost 6 bases to trimming and J lost 0 bases, with 8 bases between them. The CDR3 totals 14 residues. The DNA for the CDR3 is TGTGCCAGCTCGCCAGGGGCAACTAATGAAAAACTGTTTTTT. This codes for CASSPGATNEKLFF.

The V call is TRBV18, the J call TRBJ1-2; 8 bases map to TRBD1. From germline, CDR1 is KGHSH and CDR2 LQKENI. The CDR3 has 12 residues. After removal of 6 bases from V and 6 bases from J, the junction contained 3 bases not matched to a gene. CDR3 in amino acids: CASSGQGNGYTF. In DNA, the CDR3 is TGTGCCAGCTCTGGACAGGGTAATGGCTACACCTTC.

Details on this clone: One end of the junction varies from germline; a read error may be responsible. This chain uses TRBV5-1 with TRBJ1-2; D remains ambiguous. This CDR3 comprises 11 residues. The germline V gene has CDR1 SGHRS and CDR2 YFSETQ. CDR3 nucleotide sequence: TGCGCCAGCAGCTTAGGAAACAGTCAAATCTTC. Translation gives CASSLGNSQIF.

The chain's CDR3 is CASSPAGSSYNSPLHF. CDR3 coding DNA: TGTGCCAGCAGCCCGGCGGGGAGCTCCTATAATTCACCCCTCCACTTT. The rearrangement links TRBV5-5 to TRBJ1-6; no clear D. Trimming pared 4 bases from V and 0 bases from J, leaving 11 bases between. The CDR3 runs to 16 residues. The V gene's germline CDR1 is SGHKS and CDR2 YYEKEE (reference sequence).

V usage is TRBV13 and J usage is TRBJ2-3, with D possibly being TRBD1 or TRBD2 (5 bases each). The CDR3 extends over 16 amino acids. Looked up from germline, CDR1 is PRHDT and CDR2 is FYEKMQ (reference sequence). With 4 bases removed from V and 3 bases from J, the gap between germline ends came to 17 bases. CDR3 nucleotide sequence: TGTGCCAGCAGCTACCACCGGGGCCTAAAGACAGATACGCAGTATTTT. It codes for CASSYHRGLKTDTQYF.

This clone was found a few times. The V call is TRBV6-5, the J call TRBJ1-3, with a weak D call TRBD1 (5 bases). This CDR3 contains 13 residues. Germline V gene sequence: CDR1 MNHEY, CDR2 SVGAGI. V was cut by 5 bases and J by 4 bases, with 9 bases left in between. CDR3 coding DNA: TGTGCCAGCAGTAAGGACACGGGAAACACCATATATTTT. Amino acids: CASSKDTGNTIYF.

CDR3 sequence: CASSPAQMNTEAFF. The DNA of the CDR3 is TGTGCCAGCAGCCCCGCCCAAATGAACACTGAAGCTTTCTTT. The chain carries TRBV6-5 and TRBJ1-1; no definite D call. From germline, CDR1 is MNHEY and CDR2 SVGAGI. The length of the CDR3 is 14 residues. Trimming took 6 bases from V and 0 from J, leaving 11 bases between them.

This sequence joins TRBV9 and TRBJ1-1, with D unclear. Germline CDR1 SGDLS, CDR2 YYNGEE. The CDR3 runs to 14 residues. Trimming took 3 bases from V and 4 from J, leaving 13 bases between them. The CDR3: CASSASVGSTEAFF. In nucleotides, the CDR3 is TGTGCCAGCAGCGCTAGCGTAGGGTCCACTGAAGCTTTCTTT. Together with reference TRBV9 and TRBJ1-1, the CDR3 gives the full variable domain: DSGVTQTPKHLITATGQRVTLRCSPRSGDLSVYWYQQSLDQGLQFLIQYYNGEERAKGNILERFSAQQFPDLHSELNLSSLELGDSALYFCASSASVGSTEAFFGQGTRLTVV.

This rearrangement joins TRBV18 to TRBJ1-1; D is ambiguous. The germline V and J ends were trimmed by 3 bases and 0 bases, with 11 bases remaining between them. This CDR3 spans 15 amino acids. The V gene's germline CDR1 is KGHSH and CDR2 LQKENI. DNA of the CDR3: TGTGCCAGCTCACCGGCAGGTTTTTTGAACACTGAAGCTTTCTTT. As protein: CASSPAGFLNTEAFF.

The CDR3 DNA reads TGTGCCATCGTAACTCGGGACAGTCATTTTGGGGGCTACGAGCAGTACTTC. Protein: CAIVTRDSHFGGYEQYF. This rearrangement joins TRBV19 to TRBJ2-7, with TRBD1 identical over 7 bases. Trimming cost V 10 bases and J 3 bases; bases outside gene matches: 21. The CDR3 extends over 17 amino acids. The germline V gene has CDR1 LNHDA and CDR2 SQIVND (reference sequence).

V is TRBV5-4 and J is TRBJ2-5; 9 nucleotides line up with TRBD2. J was trimmed by 4 bases and V by 2 bases; bases with no gene match: 6. Per germline, CDR1 SGHNT and CDR2 YYREEE (reference sequence). CDR3 length: 15 residues. The CDR3 here is CASSFSGSGTETQYF. The CDR3 DNA is TGTGCCAGCAGCTTTAGCGGGAGCGGGACAGAGACCCAGTACTTC.

The chain has TRBV7-8 and TRBJ1-6; 9 bases are a match to TRBD1. The CDR3 is made up of 18 amino acids. Germline assignment: CDR1 SGHVS and CDR2 FQNEAQ. V gave up 5 bases and J gave up 0 bases; unmatched junction bases: 8. The CDR3 coding sequence is TGTGCCAGCAGCCTCACGGGACAGGGCATCTCCTATAATTCACCCCTCCACTTT. Translating gives CASSLTGQGISYNSPLHF.